This T cell receptor beta chain was found in a study of beta chain features in type 1 diabetes. Over 95% purity was reached by all sorted populations. Germline CDR1 PRHDT, CDR2 FYEKMQ (reference sequence). Trimming at V came to 1 base and at J to 3 bases, leaving 9 bases not matched to a gene. The CDR3 has 16 amino acids. All of the isolated RNA was reverse transcribed, so expressed TCRB transcripts were sequenced. Produced via immunoSEQ multiplex PCR; TCRdb's table is partial and in-frame only. The data hold hundreds of thousands of clones, with over 10% observed a single time. This clone was observed a few times. The antigen remains undetermined. Points from the study as a whole: More deletions and fewer insertions at VDJ junctions were seen in type 1 diabetes patients. In every one of the four CD4+ subsets, TCRB CDR3s were moderately but significantly shorter in Type 1 diabetes patients.

Material for sequencing was naive CD4+ T cells from blood. V gene TRBV13 combines with J gene TRBJ2-7; 7 bases are shared with TRBD1. This receptor was identified in a woman between 18 and 29 years old with type 1 diabetes. As DNA, the CDR3 is TGTGCCAGCAGCTTAGAGGCTACACAGGGGTTCTACGAGCAGTACTTC. This sequence encodes CASSLEATQGFYEQYF.